A single count supports the clone carrying this TCR beta chain. Its antigen is not identified. V lost 4 bases, J lost 1 base, and 10 bases lay in between. Per the germline V gene, CDR1 is MNHEY and CDR2 is SVGAGI. There are 14 residues in the CDR3. PCR employed 60 Vbeta and 13 Jbeta primers. Here immunoSEQ multiplex PCR was the method, and the copy in TCRdb shows in-frame clones only, minus some. The data contain 200,000 to 250,000 clones, under 80% of them singletons. The data derive from a study of cytomegalovirus exposure and HLA in healthy donors. Study summary: About 84% of around 400 genotyped donors fell in the Caucasian-associated ancestry cluster.

Study-wide results and limits: Some segments of the V type, notably TRBV6-2 and TRBV6-3, were excluded as indistinguishable. In vitro assays verified that a few CMV-associated chains recognized CMV antigens specifically. Later analysis identified a missense DCLRE1C variant that was linked to TCR beta V- and J-gene trimming.

This chain joins TRBV6-5 and TRBJ1-2, with D hard to call. Source material: PBMCs. This receptor was obtained from a woman aged 25 to 39 in good health and CMV-seronegative. In DNA form, the CDR3 reads TGTGCCAGCAGTTTGACGGGAGATAACTATGGCTACACCTTC. The encoded protein is CASSLTGDNYGYTF.